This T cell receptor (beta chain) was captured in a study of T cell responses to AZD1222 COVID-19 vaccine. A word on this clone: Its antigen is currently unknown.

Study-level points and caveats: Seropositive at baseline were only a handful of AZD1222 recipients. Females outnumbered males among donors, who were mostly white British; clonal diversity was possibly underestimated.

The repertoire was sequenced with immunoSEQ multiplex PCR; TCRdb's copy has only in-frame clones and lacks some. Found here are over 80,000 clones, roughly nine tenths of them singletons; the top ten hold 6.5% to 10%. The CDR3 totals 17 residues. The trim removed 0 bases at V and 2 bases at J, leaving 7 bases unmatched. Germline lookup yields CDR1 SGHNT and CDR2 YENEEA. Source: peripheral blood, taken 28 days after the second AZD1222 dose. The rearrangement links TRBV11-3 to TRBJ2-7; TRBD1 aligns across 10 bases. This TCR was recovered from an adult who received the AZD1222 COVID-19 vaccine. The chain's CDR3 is CASSLDPGQGGTYEQYF. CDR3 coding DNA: TGTGCCAGCAGCTTAGATCCCGGACAGGGGGGAACCTACGAGCAGTACTTC.